The 21 T cell receptor beta chains in this list originate from one sample, sequenced in a study of blood T cell repertoires in COVID-19. Clones were read by immunoSEQ multiplex PCR, and TCRdb kept only the in-frame ones, dropping some. This repertoire shows about 360,000 clones, about 90% found once; its top ten account for approximately 1.2%. The sequenced sample consisted of PBMCs or T cells enriched from blood (not recorded which). Receptors originate from a young man who had recovered from COVID-19.

The chain has TRBV2 and TRBJ1-5, with 8 bases matching TRBD1. Looked up from germline, CDR1 is SNHLY and CDR2 is FYNNEI. The V segment lost 5 bases and the J segment 4 bases; nucleotides outside the gene matches: 7. The CDR3 sequence is 15 residues long. The CDR3 loop reads CASSWGQARNQPQHF. Written as DNA, the CDR3 is TGTGCCAGCAGTTGGGGACAGGCTAGGAATCAGCCCCAGCATTTT.

The gene calls are TRBV11-1 and TRBJ2-7; D is unresolved. The germline V gene encodes CDR1 SGHAT and CDR2 FQDESV (reference sequence). The CDR3 extends over 12 amino acids. The V end was cut by 5 bases, the J end by 4 bases, with 9 bases between. In DNA form, the CDR3 reads TGTGCCAGCAGCCACGTCGAGTACGAGCAGTACTTC. Translated, it gives CASSHVEYEQYF.

V is TRBV11-3 and J is TRBJ2-7; TRBD1 might be the D (6 bases). CDR1 is SGHNT, CDR2 YENEEA, per germline. The CDR3 extends over 14 amino acids. Trimming removed 5 bases at V and 9 bases at J, with 20 bases between. As DNA, the CDR3 is TGTGCCAGCAGCCTTGCAGGGGTCCTCCTTGTGCAGTACTTC. It translates to CASSLAGVLLVQYF.

The V call is TRBV30, the J call TRBJ1-5; maybe TRBD1 (5 bases). Germline CDR1 is GTSNPN and CDR2 is SVGIG (reference sequence). V was cut by 0 bases and J by 1 base, with 10 bases left in between. The CDR3 covers 15 residues. The CDR3 region is CAWSVGASSNQPQHF. CDR3 DNA: TGTGCCTGGAGTGTAGGGGCGTCAAGCAATCAGCCCCAGCATTTT.

The rearrangement joins TRBV19 to TRBJ1-2, with D maybe TRBD1 (5 bases). The CDR3 runs 15 residues. Germline V gives CDR1 LNHDA, CDR2 SQIVND (reference sequence). V was shortened by 4 bases and J by 8 bases, with 20 bases between the two germline ends. CDR3 nucleotide sequence: TGTGCCAGTAGTAAAGAAGAAGGCAGGGTTTACGGCTACACCTTC. Translating gives CASSKEEGRVYGYTF.

This clone was seen only once. This chain uses TRBV3-1 (or the pseudogene TRBV3-2) with TRBJ1-1; D remains unclear. This CDR3 spans 13 amino acids. Germline V lookup: CDR1 LGHDT, CDR2 YNNKEL (reference sequence). Trimming took off 2 bases at V and 0 bases at J, with 4 bases between the two ends. The CDR3 coding sequence is TGTGCCAGCAGCCAATATCTGAACACTGAAGCTTTCTTT. Amino acids: CASSQYLNTEAFF.

The chain links TRBV18 to TRBJ1-1; 7 positions agree with TRBD1. Per the germline V gene, CDR1 is KGHSH and CDR2 is LQKENI. J lost 4 bases, V lost 7 bases, and 6 bases had no gene match. This CDR3 region has 13 residues. The CDR3: CASLTTGATEAFF. CDR3 bases: TGTGCCAGCTTAACTACAGGGGCCACTGAAGCTTTCTTT. Full variable domain (remainder filled in from reference TRBV18 and TRBJ1-1): NAGVMQNPRHLVRRRGQEARLRCSPMKGHSHVYWYRQLPEEGLKFMVYLQKENIIDESGMPKERFSAEFPKEGPSILRIQQVVRGDSAAYFCASLTTGATEAFFGQGTRLTVV.

The chain couples TRBV11-2 to TRBJ1-1, with TRBD1 as a possible D gene (5 bases). CDR1 and CDR2 (germline): SGHAT, FQNNGV. Between the trimmed V and J ends, which lost 0 bases and 10 bases, there was a span of 12 bases. The CDR3 runs 13 residues. The CDR3 DNA sequence: TGTGCCAGCAGCTTAGACAGGTTTGGGGCAGCTTTCTTT. As protein: CASSLDRFGAAFF.

This chain links TRBV10-3 with TRBJ1-5; weak D call: TRBD1 (6 bases). There are 14 residues in the CDR3. The V gene lost 8 bases and the J gene lost 4 bases, with 15 bases spanning the gap. The germline gives CDR1 ENHRY, CDR2 SYGVKD. CDR3 sequence reads: CAISEQGWNQPQHF. Written as DNA, the CDR3 is TGTGCCATCTCCGAGCAGGGGTGGAATCAGCCCCAGCATTTT.

This sequence joins TRBV12-3 or TRBV12-4 and TRBJ2-7; D ambiguous. The V end was cut by 3 bases, the J end by 2 bases, with 5 bases between. CDR3 size: 12 residues. The CDR3 sequence: CASSFRTYEQYF. CDR3 nucleotides: TGTGCCAGCAGTTTCCGTACCTACGAGCAGTACTTC.

This clone came up a few times. This chain connects TRBV6-2 or TRBV6-3 to TRBJ2-5, with D tentatively TRBD2 (6 bases). Looked up from germline, CDR1 is MNHEY and CDR2 is SVGEGT. With 4 bases removed from V and 9 bases from J, the gap between germline ends came to 21 bases. This CDR3 region has 15 residues. The CDR3, as DNA: TGTGCCAGCAGTTCAGTGGGACTTACTGCTGGGGCCCAGTACTTC. It encodes CASSSVGLTAGAQYF.

This chain uses TRBV5-1 with TRBJ1-2; no clear D. V was trimmed by 0 bases and J by 8 bases, leaving 11 bases between them. The CDR3 runs 13 residues. The V gene's germline CDR1 is SGHRS and CDR2 YFSETQ. CDR3 DNA: TGCGCCAGCAGCTTGGGAGTGGTTGCGGGCTACACCTTC. Translated, it gives CASSLGVVAGYTF.

A word on this clone: Other DNA sequences within the sample encode an identical CDR3. The chain uses TRBV7-9 and TRBJ1-6; D gene unclear. The CDR3 consists of 15 residues. Per germline, CDR1 SEHNR and CDR2 FQNEAQ (reference sequence). With 1 base removed from V and 0 bases from J, the gap between germline ends came to 4 bases. The CDR3 reads CASSLGSSYNSPLHF. The CDR3 DNA is TGTGCCAGCAGCTTAGGTAGCTCCTATAATTCACCCCTCCACTTT.

The chain joins TRBV2 to TRBJ2-3, with 10 positions matching TRBD2. V was pared by 4 bases and J by 0 bases, with 7 bases of the junction left unmatched. Germline loops: CDR1 SNHLY, CDR2 FYNNEI. The CDR3 covers 17 residues. In nucleotides, the CDR3 is TGTGCCAGCAGTGGGGCTAGCGGGGGCCTCAGCACAGATACGCAGTATTTT. Amino acid sequence: CASSGASGGLSTDTQYF.

This chain links TRBV12-3 or TRBV12-4 with TRBJ2-2; D remains unclear. V was shortened by 0 bases and J by 4 bases, with 3 bases between the two germline ends. The CDR3 runs to 13 residues. CDR3 sequence: CASSLAATGELFF. As DNA, the CDR3 is TGTGCCAGCAGTTTAGCAGCCACCGGGGAGCTGTTTTTT.

This chain connects TRBV29-1 to TRBJ1-1, with TRBD1 matching over 8 bases. CDR1 is SQVTM, CDR2 ANQGSEA, per germline. The CDR3 is 12 residues long. With V trimmed by 7 bases and J by 3 bases, 4 bases remained unmatched. The CDR3 sequence is CSGGQGYTEAFF. As DNA, the CDR3 is TGCAGCGGCGGACAGGGCTACACTGAAGCTTTCTTT.

The chain employs TRBV4-3 and TRBJ2-7; 8 positions agree with TRBD1. This CDR3 comprises 15 residues. From germline, CDR1 is LGHNA and CDR2 YSLEER. V lost 2 bases and J lost 6; bases outside the gene matches: 9. This chain's CDR3 is CASSQQTGTGSEQYF. CDR3 coding DNA: TGCGCCAGCAGCCAACAAACCGGGACAGGTTCCGAGCAGTACTTC.

The chain is built from TRBV27 and TRBJ2-4; maybe TRBD2 (5 bases). The V end lost 6 bases, the J end lost 1 base, and 7 bases lay between the germline ends. This CDR3 has 13 residues. The germline gives CDR1 MNHEY, CDR2 SMNVEV (reference sequence). DNA of the CDR3: TGTGCCAGCAGAAGGGAGGCCAAAAACATTCAGTACTTC. As protein: CASRREAKNIQYF.

The rearrangement joins TRBV7-6 to TRBJ1-5; 9 positions match TRBD1. The CDR3 has 15 residues. Germline loops: CDR1 SGHVS, CDR2 FNYEAQ. With V trimmed by 3 bases and J by 7 bases, 7 bases remained unmatched. CDR3 sequence: CASSLGQGSIQPQHF. CDR3 in DNA: TGTGCCAGCAGCTTGGGACAGGGCTCGATCCAGCCCCAGCATTTT. Drawing the rest from reference TRBV7-6 and TRBJ1-5, the complete variable domain is GAGVSQSPRYKVTKRGQDVALRCDPISGHVSLYWYRQALGQGPEFLTYFNYEAQQDKSGLPNDRFSAERPEGSISTLTIQRTEQRDSAMYRCASSLGQGSIQPQHFGDGTRLSIL.

The V call is TRBV19, the J call TRBJ1-4, with TRBD1 matching over 7 bases. The trim removed 1 base at V and 8 bases at J, leaving 4 bases unmatched. CDR3 size: 14 residues. Germline V gene sequence: CDR1 LNHDA, CDR2 SQIVND (reference sequence). CDR3 sequence (DNA): TGTGCCAGTAGTATAGGCCTACAGGGGGAAAAACTGTTTTTT. Protein product: CASSIGLQGEKLFF.

V is TRBV2 and J is TRBJ1-3; 12 bases are shared with TRBD1. CDR1 is SNHLY and CDR2 is FYNNEI in the germline V gene. V shed 3 bases, J shed 4 bases, and the junction held 1 base outside the gene matches. The CDR3 totals 15 residues. CDR3 protein: CASSDGTGGGNTIYF. CDR3 bases: TGTGCCAGCAGTGATGGGACAGGGGGCGGAAACACCATATATTTT. The full variable domain, rest sourced from reference TRBV2 and TRBJ1-3, is EPEVTQTPSHQVTQMGQEVILRCVPISNHLYFYWYRQILGQKVEFLVSFYNNEISEKSEIFDDQFSVERPDGSNFTLKIRSTKLEDSAMYFCASSDGTGGGNTIYFGEGSWLTVV.